A selection of T cell receptor beta chains follows, all from one sample in a study of graft-versus-host responses after intestinal transplantation. Assay: immunoSEQ multiplex PCR; the TCRdb copy retains only in-frame clones and omits some. The sample lists about 47,000 clones, less than 95% occurring once. The source material was PBMCs, sampled around 48 weeks after intestinal transplant. Receptors were obtained from a human patient who received an intestinal transplant, so some T cells may come from the graft donor. The CDR3 runs from the conserved cysteine through the conserved F or W.

CASRRRQGHSQYF	TRBV6-5	TRBJ2-4
CAWSSNSGGGAGGELFF	TRBV30	TRBJ2-2
CASSSRTGRAYEQYF	TRBV5-1	TRBJ2-7
CAISPDRGGVKTQYF	TRBV10-3	TRBJ2-5
CASSPNSGRSGANVLTF	TRBV18	TRBJ2-6
CASSIGQSGNTIYF	TRBV19	TRBJ1-3
CASSRRTGAEANYGYTF	TRBV5-1	TRBJ1-2
CSVAHRNTDTQYF	TRBV29-1	TRBJ2-3
CASSEELGGAGLRAEAFF	TRBV2	TRBJ1-1
CASSLSPGSSYNEQFF	TRBV6-5	TRBJ2-1
CASSPTPSRQGTGGYTF	TRBV27	TRBJ1-2
CASSGTGGDQPQHF	TRBV5-6	TRBJ1-5
CASSMDEGSYNEQFF	TRBV19	TRBJ2-1
CASSQDFISSYEQYF	TRBV2	TRBJ2-7
CASSLGVTPETQYF	TRBV5-6	TRBJ2-5
CAWSVPDSFNEKLFF	TRBV30	TRBJ1-4
CASSLVGGESSTGELFF	TRBV5-6	TRBJ2-2
CASSYNGRDGYNEQFF	TRBV7-6	TRBJ2-1
CASRSNEQFF	TRBV7-9	TRBJ2-1
CSASDSDWQFF	TRBV20-1	TRBJ2-1
CASSQHREGWEQYF	TRBV4-1	TRBJ2-7
CASSSPGQGTEAFF	TRBV7-6	TRBJ1-1
CASSWDRGNTIYF	TRBV11-2	TRBJ1-3
CASSSGQSWYNEQFF	TRBV5-1	TRBJ2-1
CASSLGTSGSETQYF	TRBV5-1	TRBJ2-5
CASSPDRDNGYTF	TRBV7-9	TRBJ1-2
CASSLGERGNQPQHF	TRBV5-1	TRBJ1-5
CASSPRANTEAFF	TRBV9	TRBJ1-1
CASSPDGNYGYTF	TRBV11-2	TRBJ1-2
CASSYSDRNTEAFF	TRBV6-5	TRBJ1-1
CASRHPLGGDGSDTF	TRBV2	TRBJ1-2
CASRASGGETQYF	TRBV25-1	TRBJ2-5
CAIRTGRGAGGHTDTQYF	TRBV10-3	TRBJ2-3
CASSLSQYF	TRBV5-1	TRBJ2-5
CSGGRNIQYF	TRBV20-1	TRBJ2-4
CASSRGGGRGYEQFF	TRBV6-4	TRBJ2-1
CASSYSEGSGNTIYF	TRBV6-6	TRBJ1-3
CASSRDIYYEQYF	TRBV5-5	TRBJ2-7
CASSRWDGEKLFF	TRBV4-1	TRBJ1-4
CASGPGTGSPYEQYF	TRBV12-5	TRBJ2-7
CASSESVRSPGSNQPQHF	TRBV2	TRBJ1-5
CASRLEPREGARVDETQYF	TRBV12-2	TRBJ2-5
CASSDRKGVGGEKLFF	TRBV9	TRBJ1-4
CASGSGLTNEQFF	TRBV2	TRBJ2-1
CASSSHSLDEQYF	TRBV7-6	TRBJ2-7
CASSPWGAGNSYEQYF	TRBV7-7	.
CASSEEGSPWEGYTF	TRBV6-1	TRBJ1-2
CASSITGGFSQPQHF	TRBV19	TRBJ1-5
CSVVGQEGQPQHF	TRBV29-1	TRBJ1-5
CASSGEDTQYF	TRBV19	TRBJ2-3
CASSKVGSYEQYF	TRBV11-2	TRBJ2-7
CASSKRNYGYTF	TRBV6-5	TRBJ1-2
CASSFGREGIQRALYEQYF	TRBV11-2	TRBJ2-7
CAWSLSLQETQYF	TRBV30	TRBJ2-5
CASSPLTGEGGYTF	TRBV18	TRBJ1-2